One sample yielded the 6 T cell receptor beta chains listed below, sequenced in a study of T cell responses to AZD1222 COVID-19 vaccine. Assay used: immunoSEQ multiplex PCR; TCRdb lists only in-frame clones, some missing. The sample lists more than 110,000 clones, over 85% occurring once. The sequences come from peripheral blood, collected on day 0 of AZD1222 vaccination. These receptors came from an adult in good health.

Of note for this clone: Within the sample, other DNA sequences also encode this same CDR3. The chain joins TRBV7-3 to TRBJ1-6, with 8 bases that match TRBD1. Germline loops: CDR1 SGHTA, CDR2 FQGTGA. The CDR3 has 13 amino acids. V gave up 4 bases and J gave up 10 bases; unmatched junction bases: 3. The CDR3 DNA sequence: TGTGCCAGCAGCTCGACAGGGGTGTCACCCCTCCACTTT. It translates to CASSSTGVSPLHF.

V and J are TRBV5-1 and TRBJ1-2; possible D gene TRBD1, 6 bases. Germline CDR1 and CDR2: SGHRS and YFSETQ. The CDR3 has 14 amino acids. Trimming left V 3 bases short and J 0 bases short, with 9 bases between. This CDR3 reads CASSWDKANYGYTF. The CDR3 nucleotides are TGCGCCAGCAGCTGGGACAAGGCTAACTATGGCTACACCTTC. The full variable domain, rest sourced from reference TRBV5-1 and TRBJ1-2, is KAGVTQTPRYLIKTRGQQVTLSCSPISGHRSVSWYQQTPGQGLQFLFEYFSETQRNKGNFPGRFSGRQFSNSRSEMNVSTLELGDSALYLCASSWDKANYGYTFGSGTRLTVV.

The rearrangement joins TRBV9 to TRBJ1-2; 9 bases agree with TRBD1. Germline CDR1 and CDR2: SGDLS and YYNGEE. The CDR3 contains 14 residues. V was pared by 5 bases and J by 7 bases, with 9 bases of the junction left unmatched. The CDR3: CASSRQGVISGYTF. In DNA, the CDR3 is TGTGCCAGCAGTAGACAGGGGGTGATTAGTGGCTACACCTTC.

The chain is built from TRBV2 and TRBJ2-7; D gene uncertain. The V end lost 2 bases, the J end lost 1 base, and 9 bases lay between the germline ends. This CDR3 is built from 14 residues. Germline V gene sequence: CDR1 SNHLY, CDR2 FYNNEI. CDR3 protein: CASSEPSQSYEQYF. Written as DNA, the CDR3 is TGTGCCAGCAGTGAACCCAGTCAATCCTACGAGCAGTACTTC.

This chain uses TRBV30 with TRBJ2-4; the D is unclear. CDR3 length equals 13 residues. V was clipped by 5 bases and J by 0 bases, with 8 bases between them. The germline gives CDR1 GTSNPN, CDR2 SVGIG (reference sequence). CDR3 coding DNA: TGTGCCTGGGGATCCGTAGCCAAAAACATTCAGTACTTC. Its translation is CAWGSVAKNIQYF.

The V gene is TRBV2, the J gene TRBJ2-2; D is ambiguous. The germline CDR1 and CDR2 sequences are SNHLY and FYNNEI. The length of the CDR3 is 14 residues. With 4 bases removed from V and 2 bases from J, the gap between germline ends came to 8 bases. Written as DNA, the CDR3 is TGTGCCAGCAGTGTCCTTCGAAACACCGGGGAGCTGTTTTTT. Amino acid sequence: CASSVLRNTGELFF.